The 2 T cell receptor beta chains below all came from one sample that was sequenced in a study of OX40 agonist ivuxolimab in advanced cancers. Generated by immunoSEQ multiplex PCR, the TCRdb table keeps only in-frame clones and is missing some. Of about 90,000 clones detected, around 89% appear once; the ten largest clones hold 7.4%. Source: CD4+ or CD8+ T cells sorted from blood, taken in a trial of the OX40 agonist ivuxolimab. These receptors were collected from an adult with an advanced solid tumor such as melanoma, head and neck, liver or kidney cancer.

The chain links TRBV12-5 to TRBJ2-1; TRBD2 matches 8 bases. In germline, CDR1 is LGHNT, CDR2 FRNRAP. Trimming at V came to 0 bases and at J to 3 bases, leaving 10 bases not matched to a gene. The length of the CDR3 is 18 residues. CDR3 sequence reads: CASGLVSAGGGHYNEQFF. For the CDR3, the DNA is TGTGCTAGTGGTTTGGTATCTGCGGGAGGAGGTCACTACAATGAGCAGTTCTTC.

The CDR3 region has the DNA TGCGCCAGCAGCAGAACAGGGGCCGATACGCAGTATTTT. It yields the protein CASSRTGADTQYF. The V call is TRBV5-1, the J call TRBJ2-3, with 7 bases lining up with TRBD1. After removal of 4 bases from V and 6 bases from J, the junction contained 5 bases not matched to a gene. This CDR3 is 13 amino acids long. CDR1 and CDR2 from the germline V gene are SGHRS and YFSETQ.